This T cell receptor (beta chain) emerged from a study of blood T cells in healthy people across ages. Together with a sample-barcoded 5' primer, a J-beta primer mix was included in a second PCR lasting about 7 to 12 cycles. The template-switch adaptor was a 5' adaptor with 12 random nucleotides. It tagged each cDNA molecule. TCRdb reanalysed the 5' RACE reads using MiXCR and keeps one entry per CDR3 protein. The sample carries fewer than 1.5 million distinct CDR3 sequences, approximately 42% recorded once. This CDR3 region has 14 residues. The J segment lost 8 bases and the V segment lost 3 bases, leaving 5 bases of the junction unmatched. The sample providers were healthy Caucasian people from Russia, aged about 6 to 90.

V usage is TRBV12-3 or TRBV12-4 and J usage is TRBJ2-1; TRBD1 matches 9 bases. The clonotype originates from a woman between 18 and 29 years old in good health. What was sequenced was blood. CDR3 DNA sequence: TGTGCCAGCAGTTTCGGGACAGGGACCGATGAGCAGTTCTTC. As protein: CASSFGTGTDEQFF.